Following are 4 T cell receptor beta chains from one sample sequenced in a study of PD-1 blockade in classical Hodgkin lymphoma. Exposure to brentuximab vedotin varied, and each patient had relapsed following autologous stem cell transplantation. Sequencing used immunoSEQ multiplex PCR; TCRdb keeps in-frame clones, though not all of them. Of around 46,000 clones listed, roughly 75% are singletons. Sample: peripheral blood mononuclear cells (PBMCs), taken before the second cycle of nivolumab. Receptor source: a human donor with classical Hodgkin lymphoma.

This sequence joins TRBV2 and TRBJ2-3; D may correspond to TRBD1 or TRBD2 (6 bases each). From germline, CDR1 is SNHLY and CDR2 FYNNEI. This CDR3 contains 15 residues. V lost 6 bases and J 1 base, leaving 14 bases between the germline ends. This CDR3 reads CASSSQGGGTDTQYF. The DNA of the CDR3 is TGTGCCAGCAGCTCACAGGGCGGGGGCACAGATACGCAGTATTTT.

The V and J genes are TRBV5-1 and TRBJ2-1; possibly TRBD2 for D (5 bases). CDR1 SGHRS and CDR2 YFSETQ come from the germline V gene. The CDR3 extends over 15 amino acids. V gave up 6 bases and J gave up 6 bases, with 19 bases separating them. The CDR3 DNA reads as TGCGCCAGCACTCAATCCGGACTCCTATTCAATGAGCAGTTCTTC. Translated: CASTQSGLLFNEQFF.

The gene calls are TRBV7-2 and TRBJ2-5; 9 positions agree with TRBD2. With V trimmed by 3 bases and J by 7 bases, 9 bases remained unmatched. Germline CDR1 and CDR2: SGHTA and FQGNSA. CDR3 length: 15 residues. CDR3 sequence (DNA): TGTGCCAGCAGCTTCGATCTAGCGGGGCGAGGGACCCAGTACTTC. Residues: CASSFDLAGRGTQYF.

CDR3 in amino acids: CASSGRQGGGTEAFF. CDR3 nucleotide sequence: TGTGCCAGCAGCGGTCGACAGGGAGGGGGCACTGAAGCTTTCTTT. The chain uses TRBV21-1 and TRBJ1-1. TRBV21-1 is a documented pseudogene. This CDR3 comprises 15 residues.